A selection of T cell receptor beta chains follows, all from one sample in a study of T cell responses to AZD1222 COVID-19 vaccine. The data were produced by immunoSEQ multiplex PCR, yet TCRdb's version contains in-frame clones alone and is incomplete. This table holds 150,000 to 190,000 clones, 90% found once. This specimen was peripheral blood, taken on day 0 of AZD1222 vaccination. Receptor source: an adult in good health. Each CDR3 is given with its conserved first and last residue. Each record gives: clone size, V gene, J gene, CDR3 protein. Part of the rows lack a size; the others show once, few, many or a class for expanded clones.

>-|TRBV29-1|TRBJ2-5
CSVSSGEETQYF
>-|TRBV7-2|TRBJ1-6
CASSRGTDNSPLHF
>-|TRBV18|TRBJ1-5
CASSPQEGGEPQHF
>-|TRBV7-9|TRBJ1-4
CASSVGQGPEKLFF
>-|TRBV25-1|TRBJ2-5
CASSEGKQGLRETQYF
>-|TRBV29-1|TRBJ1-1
CSVGTGGAGTEAFF
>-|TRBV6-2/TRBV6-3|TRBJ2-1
CASSYGASGRFGEQFF
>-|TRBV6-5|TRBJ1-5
CASGVQGAGQPQHF
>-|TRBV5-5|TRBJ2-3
CASSLASWAVGTDTQYF
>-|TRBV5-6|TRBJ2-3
CASSLVPGRMTDTQYF
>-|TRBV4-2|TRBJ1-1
CASSQAGFSTEAFF
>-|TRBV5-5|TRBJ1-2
CASSLGGYGYTF
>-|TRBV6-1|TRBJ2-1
CASSEGPSGRDEQFF
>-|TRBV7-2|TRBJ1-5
CASSLTGSSQQPQHF
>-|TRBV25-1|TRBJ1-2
CASSDSRGNYGYTF
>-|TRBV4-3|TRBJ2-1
CASSQDTGTFYEQFF
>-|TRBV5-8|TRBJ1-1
CASSRVATEAFF
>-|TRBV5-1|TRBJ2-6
CASGLGGGAGANVLTF
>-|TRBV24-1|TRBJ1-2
CATSDPRAGYGYTF
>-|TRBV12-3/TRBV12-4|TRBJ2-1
CASSLAQGFEQFF
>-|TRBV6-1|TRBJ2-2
CASSEFRAAFTGELFF
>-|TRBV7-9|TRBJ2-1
CASSLAGGRNEQFF
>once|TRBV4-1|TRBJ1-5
CASSQGSGYSNQPQHF
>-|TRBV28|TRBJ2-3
CASSRQGDPLSTDTQYF
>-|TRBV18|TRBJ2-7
CASSHRGDEQYF
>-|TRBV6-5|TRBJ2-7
CASSYHREGAYEQYF
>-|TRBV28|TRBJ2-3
CASSPRKSLAGEVEDTQYF
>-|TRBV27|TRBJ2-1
CASTQRQAINNEQFF
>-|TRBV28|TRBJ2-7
CASSAWGQRDSYEQYF
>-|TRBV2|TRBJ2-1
CASNSGQGIYNEQFF
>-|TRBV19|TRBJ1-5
CASSISPLGKNQPQHF
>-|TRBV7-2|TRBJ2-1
CASSLSGQSYNEQFF
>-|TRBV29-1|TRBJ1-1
CSVPKMNTEAFF
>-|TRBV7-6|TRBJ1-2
CASSLAPRGSDYGYTF
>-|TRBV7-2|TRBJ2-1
CASSSTSGRYNEQFF
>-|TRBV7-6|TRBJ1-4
CASRGGVDAYEKLFF
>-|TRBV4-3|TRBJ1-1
CASSPTGNTEAFF
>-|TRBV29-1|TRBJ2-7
CSASEVSSYEQYF
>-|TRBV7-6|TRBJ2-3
CASSRGGGSTDTQYF
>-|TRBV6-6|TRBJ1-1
CASVLTEAFF
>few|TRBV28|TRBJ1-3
CASSFLRGVAGNTIYF
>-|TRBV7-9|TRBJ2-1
CASSLGRGRYNEQFF
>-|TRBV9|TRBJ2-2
CASSPRTGRNGELFF
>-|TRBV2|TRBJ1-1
CARGNTEAFF
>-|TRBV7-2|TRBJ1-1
CASSLDRNTEAFF
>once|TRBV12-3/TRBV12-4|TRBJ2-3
CASSLSSTDTQYF
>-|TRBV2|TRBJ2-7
CASSSGHLIPYEQYF
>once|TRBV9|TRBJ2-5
CASSATGNGVGETQYF